This is a list of T cell receptor beta chains from one sample in a study of cytomegalovirus exposure and HLA in healthy donors. Assay: immunoSEQ multiplex PCR; the TCRdb copy retains only in-frame clones and omits some. In the table there are approximately 60,000 clones, approximately 95% of which are singletons. The specimen was PBMCs. Receptor source: a young woman in good health and CMV-seronegative. CDR3s include the opening cysteine and the closing phenylalanine or tryptophan. D genes are given only for firm matches. Size is omitted from some rows. Given values are once, few, many or a class for expanded clones.

d_call: TRBD2; v_call: TRBV18; j_call: TRBJ2-1; clone_size: NA; cdr3_aa: CASSPVLAGMSYNEQFF; cdr3_nt: TGTGCCAGCTCACCCGTACTAGCGGGAATGTCCTACAATGAGCAGTTCTTC
d_call: TRBD1; v_call: TRBV10-3; j_call: TRBJ1-2; clone_size: NA; cdr3_aa: CAISPGQDYGYTF; cdr3_nt: TGTGCCATCAGTCCCGGACAGGACTATGGCTACACCTTC
d_call: NA; v_call: TRBV7-9; j_call: TRBJ1-2; clone_size: NA; cdr3_aa: CASSLAQSNYGYTF; cdr3_nt: TGTGCCAGCAGCTTAGCACAGTCAAACTATGGCTACACCTTC
d_call: NA; v_call: TRBV6-6; j_call: TRBJ1-2; clone_size: NA; cdr3_aa: CASRRIDGYTF; cdr3_nt: TGTGCCAGCAGGCGGATAGATGGCTACACCTTC
d_call: NA; v_call: TRBV7-2; j_call: TRBJ1-4; clone_size: NA; cdr3_aa: CASSWRQAQGEKLFF; cdr3_nt: TGTGCCAGCAGCTGGAGACAGGCTCAAGGCGAAAAACTGTTTTTT
d_call: NA; v_call: TRBV11-2; j_call: TRBJ2-7; clone_size: NA; cdr3_aa: CASSLVGTRYEQYF; cdr3_nt: TGTGCCAGCAGCTTAGTCGGGACAAGGTACGAGCAGTACTTC
d_call: TRBD2; v_call: TRBV27; j_call: TRBJ2-1; clone_size: NA; cdr3_aa: CASTSGGAYNEQFF; cdr3_nt: TGTGCCAGCACGTCGGGGGGGGCCTACAATGAGCAGTTCTTC
d_call: TRBD2; v_call: TRBV5-1; j_call: TRBJ2-2; clone_size: NA; cdr3_aa: CASSPTSVNTGELFF; cdr3_nt: TGCGCCAGCAGCCCTACTAGCGTGAACACCGGGGAGCTGTTTTTT
d_call: NA; v_call: TRBV5-4; j_call: TRBJ2-1; clone_size: NA; cdr3_aa: CASSLSGPAWFF; cdr3_nt: TGTGCCAGCAGCTTGTCTGGGCCAGCATGGTTCTTC
d_call: NA; v_call: TRBV7-8; j_call: TRBJ1-2; clone_size: NA; cdr3_aa: CASSGGTGLARGYTF; cdr3_nt: TGTGCCAGCAGCGGGGGAACAGGGTTGGCCCGCGGCTACACCTTC
d_call: NA; v_call: TRBV7-2; j_call: TRBJ1-5; clone_size: NA; cdr3_aa: CASSSGRNQPQHF; cdr3_nt: TGTGCCAGCAGCTCCGGGAGGAATCAGCCCCAGCATTTT
d_call: TRBD1; v_call: TRBV19; j_call: TRBJ1-3; clone_size: NA; cdr3_aa: CASSLTGAGNTIYF; cdr3_nt: TGTGCCAGTAGTCTGACAGGGGCTGGAAACACCATATATTTT
d_call: NA; v_call: TRBV27; j_call: TRBJ2-7; clone_size: once; cdr3_aa: CASSSRFQGVWPYEQYF; cdr3_nt: TGTGCCAGCAGTTCCCGTTTTCAGGGCGTATGGCCCTACGAGCAGTACTTC
d_call: NA; v_call: TRBV2; j_call: TRBJ2-2; clone_size: NA; cdr3_aa: CASSKTAAELFF; cdr3_nt: TGTGCCAGCAGTAAGACTGCCGCGGAGCTGTTTTTT
d_call: NA; v_call: TRBV6-1; j_call: TRBJ1-1; clone_size: NA; cdr3_aa: CASSDRDEAFF; cdr3_nt: TGTGCCAGCAGTGACAGGGATGAAGCTTTCTTT
d_call: NA; v_call: TRBV10-3; j_call: TRBJ2-2; clone_size: NA; cdr3_aa: CAIIGGNTGELFF; cdr3_nt: TGTGCCATCATCGGGGGTAACACCGGGGAGCTGTTTTTT
d_call: NA; v_call: TRBV6-1; j_call: TRBJ1-1; clone_size: NA; cdr3_aa: CASTLTSMNTEAFF; cdr3_nt: TGTGCCAGCACTCTGACATCGATGAACACTGAAGCTTTCTTT
d_call: NA; v_call: TRBV6-1; j_call: TRBJ1-1; clone_size: NA; cdr3_aa: CASSFRGNTEAFF; cdr3_nt: TGTGCCAGCAGTTTCAGGGGGAACACTGAAGCTTTCTTT
d_call: TRBD1; v_call: TRBV29-1; j_call: TRBJ2-7; clone_size: NA; cdr3_aa: CSGSVGQGRQQYF; cdr3_nt: TGCAGCGGGTCCGTGGGACAGGGGAGGCAGCAGTACTTC
d_call: NA; v_call: TRBV21-1; j_call: TRBJ2-2; clone_size: once; cdr3_aa: CASSKGERVIPGELFF; cdr3_nt: TGTGCCAGCAGCAAAGGGGAGAGGGTGATTCCCGGGGAGCTGTTTTTT
d_call: NA; v_call: TRBV10-3; j_call: TRBJ1-2; clone_size: NA; cdr3_aa: CAISLDSRGDGYTF; cdr3_nt: TGTGCCATCAGCCTTGACAGTCGGGGGGATGGCTACACCTTC
d_call: TRBD2; v_call: TRBV30; j_call: TRBJ2-3; clone_size: NA; cdr3_aa: CAWSTLAGGRGLGTDTQYF; cdr3_nt: TGTGCCTGGTCTACTTTAGCGGGAGGAAGGGGGTTGGGCACAGATACGCAGTATTTT
d_call: NA; v_call: TRBV27; j_call: TRBJ1-1; clone_size: NA; cdr3_aa: CASSFGVNAEAFF; cdr3_nt: TGTGCCAGCAGTTTTGGAGTGAACGCTGAAGCTTTCTTT
d_call: TRBD2; v_call: TRBV7-9; j_call: TRBJ2-3; clone_size: once; cdr3_aa: CASSLEVRLAATDTQYF; cdr3_nt: TGTGCCAGCAGCCTAGAAGTGAGACTAGCGGCCACAGATACGCAGTATTTT
d_call: TRBD2; v_call: TRBV4-2; j_call: TRBJ2-3; clone_size: NA; cdr3_aa: CASSPGTGAGGSDTQYF; cdr3_nt: TGTGCCAGCAGCCCGGGGACGGGTGCGGGGGGGTCAGATACGCAGTATTTT